The following is a TCR beta chain sequence with its context. TCRdb re-called the 5' RACE reads with MiXCR, one entry per CDR3 protein. The sample carries 65,000 to 85,000 distinct CDR3 sequences, around 13% recorded once. The sample originates from a study of early T cells in non-severe SARS-CoV-2 infection. Study context: The input, bulk RNA from unsorted whole blood, was sequenced, and chains were unpaired.

The CDR3 sequence is 12 residues long. V was clipped by 3 bases and J by 6 bases, with 8 bases between them. In germline, CDR1 is MNHNS, CDR2 SASEGT. The sample comprised whole blood. The TCR sequence derives from an adult who was a healthcare worker with PCR-confirmed SARS-CoV-2 infection or an uninfected control (not recorded which). This chain uses TRBV6-1 with TRBJ1-2; D perhaps matches TRBD1 (5 bases). Here the CDR3 reads CASSDRDHGYTF. CDR3 DNA: TGTGCCAGCAGTGACAGGGACCATGGCTACACCTTC.